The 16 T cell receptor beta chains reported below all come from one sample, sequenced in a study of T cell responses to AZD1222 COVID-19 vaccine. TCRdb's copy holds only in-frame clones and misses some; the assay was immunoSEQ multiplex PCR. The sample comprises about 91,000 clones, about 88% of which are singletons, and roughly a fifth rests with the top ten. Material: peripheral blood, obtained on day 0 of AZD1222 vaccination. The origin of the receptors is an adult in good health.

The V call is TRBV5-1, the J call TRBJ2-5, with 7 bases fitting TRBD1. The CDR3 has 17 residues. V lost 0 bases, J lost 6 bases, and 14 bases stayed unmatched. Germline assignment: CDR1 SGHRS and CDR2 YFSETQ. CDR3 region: CASSLALPGQVRKTQYF. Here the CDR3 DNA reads TGCGCCAGCAGCTTGGCGCTCCCTGGACAGGTCCGAAAGACCCAGTACTTC.

CDR3 sequence: CASIRLSMNTEAFF. In DNA, the CDR3 is TGTGCCAGCATCAGACTCAGCATGAACACTGAAGCTTTCTTT. The chain carries TRBV6-5 and TRBJ1-1; D ambiguous. The CDR3 has 14 residues. The germline CDR1 and CDR2 sequences are MNHEY and SVGAGI. Trimming pared 7 bases from V and 0 bases from J, leaving 12 bases between.

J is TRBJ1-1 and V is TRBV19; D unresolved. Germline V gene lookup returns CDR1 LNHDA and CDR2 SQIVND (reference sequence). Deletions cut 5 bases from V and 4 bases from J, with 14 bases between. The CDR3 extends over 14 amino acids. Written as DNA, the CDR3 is TGTGCCAGTAGTCCCCGCTGGGAAGTCACTGAAGCTTTCTTT. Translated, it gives CASSPRWEVTEAFF.

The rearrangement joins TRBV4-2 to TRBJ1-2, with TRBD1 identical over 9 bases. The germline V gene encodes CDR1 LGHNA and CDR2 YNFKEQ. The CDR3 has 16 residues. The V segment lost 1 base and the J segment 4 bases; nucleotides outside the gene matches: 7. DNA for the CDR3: TGTGCCAGCAGCCAAGCTGAAGGGACAGGGAGCTATGGCTACACCTTC. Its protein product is CASSQAEGTGSYGYTF.

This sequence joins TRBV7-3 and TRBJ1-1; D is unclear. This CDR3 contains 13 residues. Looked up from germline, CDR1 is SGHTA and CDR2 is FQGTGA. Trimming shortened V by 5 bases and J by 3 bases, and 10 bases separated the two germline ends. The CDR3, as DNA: TGTGCCAGCAGCCCCGGGGTGGACACTGAAGCTTTCTTT. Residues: CASSPGVDTEAFF.

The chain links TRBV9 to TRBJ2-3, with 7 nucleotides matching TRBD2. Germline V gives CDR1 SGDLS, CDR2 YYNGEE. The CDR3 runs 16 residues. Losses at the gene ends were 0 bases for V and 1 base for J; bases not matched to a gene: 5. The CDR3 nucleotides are TGTGCCAGCAGCGTAGGAGCGGGACCTGGCACAGATACGCAGTATTTT. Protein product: CASSVGAGPGTDTQYF.

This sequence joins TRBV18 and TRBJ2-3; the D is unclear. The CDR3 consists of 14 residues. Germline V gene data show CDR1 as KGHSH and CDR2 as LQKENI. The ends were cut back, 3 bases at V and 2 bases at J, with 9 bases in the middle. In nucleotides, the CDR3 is TGTGCCAGCTCACCGGGAATCCCCACAGATACGCAGTATTTT. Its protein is CASSPGIPTDTQYF.

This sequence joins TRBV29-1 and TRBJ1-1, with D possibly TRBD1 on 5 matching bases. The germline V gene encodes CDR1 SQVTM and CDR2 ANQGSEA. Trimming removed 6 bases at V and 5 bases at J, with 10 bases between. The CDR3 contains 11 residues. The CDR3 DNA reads TGCAGCGTAGCCCGGGGGACTGAAGCTTTCTTT. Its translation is CSVARGTEAFF.

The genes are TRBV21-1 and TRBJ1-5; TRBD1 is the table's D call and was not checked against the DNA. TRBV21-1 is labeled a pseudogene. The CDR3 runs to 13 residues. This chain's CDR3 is CASSKQAWQPQHF. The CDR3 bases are TGTGCCAGCAGCAAGCAGGCCTGGCAGCCCCAGCATTTT.

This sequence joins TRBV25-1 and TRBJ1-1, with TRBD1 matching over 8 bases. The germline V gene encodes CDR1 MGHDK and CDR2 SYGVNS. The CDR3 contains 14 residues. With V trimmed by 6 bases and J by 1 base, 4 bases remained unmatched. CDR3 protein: CASRVGQANTEAFF. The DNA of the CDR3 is TGTGCCAGCAGAGTGGGACAGGCGAACACTGAAGCTTTCTTT.

CDR3 loop: CASSHTRDRPTATNEKLFF. For the CDR3, the DNA is TGTGCCAGCAGCCATACCCGAGACAGGCCGACCGCGACTAATGAAAAACTGTTTTTT. The chain joins TRBV6-2 or TRBV6-3 to TRBJ1-4, with D possibly being TRBD1 (6 bases). The length of the CDR3 is 19 residues. The germline V and J ends were trimmed by 6 bases and 2 bases, with 25 bases remaining between them. Germline V gene lookup returns CDR1 MNHEY and CDR2 SVGEGT.

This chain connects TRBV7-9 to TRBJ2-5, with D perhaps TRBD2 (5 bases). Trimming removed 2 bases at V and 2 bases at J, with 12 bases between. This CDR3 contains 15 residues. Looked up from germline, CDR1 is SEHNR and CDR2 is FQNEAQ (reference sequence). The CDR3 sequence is CASSLLIRTQETQYF. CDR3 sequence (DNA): TGTGCCAGCAGCTTATTAATCCGGACTCAAGAGACCCAGTACTTC.

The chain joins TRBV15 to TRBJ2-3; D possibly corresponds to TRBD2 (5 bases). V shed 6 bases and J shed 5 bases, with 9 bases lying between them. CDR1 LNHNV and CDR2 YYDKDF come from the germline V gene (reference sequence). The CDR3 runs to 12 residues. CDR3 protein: CATSQREDTQYF. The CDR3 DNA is TGTGCCACCAGTCAGAGGGAAGATACGCAGTATTTT.

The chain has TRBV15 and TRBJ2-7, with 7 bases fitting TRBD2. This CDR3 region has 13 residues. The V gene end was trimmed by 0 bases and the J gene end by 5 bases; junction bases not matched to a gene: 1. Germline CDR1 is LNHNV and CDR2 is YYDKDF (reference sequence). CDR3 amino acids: CATSRDREDEQYF. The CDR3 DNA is TGTGCCACCAGCAGAGATCGGGAGGACGAGCAGTACTTC.

The CDR3 here is CASSFSGTPYEQYF. Here the CDR3 DNA reads TGTGCCAGCAGCTTCAGCGGGACTCCCTACGAGCAGTACTTC. This chain uses TRBV7-2 with TRBJ2-7; 7 positions agree with TRBD2. The CDR3 loop spans 14 amino acids. J lost 2 bases, V lost 3 bases, and 4 bases had no gene match. The V gene's germline CDR1 is SGHTA and CDR2 FQGNSA.

This CDR3 reads CASTGTSYEQYF. DNA for the CDR3: TGTGCCAGCACCGGAACCTCCTACGAGCAGTACTTC. This chain connects TRBV7-2 to TRBJ2-7; no reliable D call. V lost 7 bases and J 0 bases, leaving 7 bases between the germline ends. The germline V gene has CDR1 SGHTA and CDR2 FQGNSA. This CDR3 contains 12 residues. Full variable domain (remainder filled in from reference TRBV7-2 and TRBJ2-7): GAGVSQSPSNKVTEKGKDVELRCDPISGHTALYWYRQSLGQGLEFLIYFQGNSAPDKSGLPSDRFSAERTGGSVSTLTIQRTQQEDSAVYLCASTGTSYEQYFGPGTRLTVT.